The 3 T cell receptor beta chains reported below all come from one sample, sequenced in a study of T cells after posttransplantation cyclophosphamide. Treatment was busulfan-fludarabine conditioning, a marrow graft, and cyclophosphamide on days +3 and +4. Clones were sequenced by immunoSEQ multiplex PCR, and TCRdb holds only the in-frame ones, with some missing. The sample lists roughly 4,600 clones; around 70% were seen once. This sample comprised PBMCs, obtained 362 days after allogeneic stem cell transplant with posttransplant cyclophosphamide. These receptors all come from a male patient aged 55-69 years who received an allogeneic stem cell transplant from an unrelated donor, was CMV-positive, and had acute GVHD only. The T cells may come from the graft donor.

The chain has TRBV6-1 and TRBJ2-7; D is possibly TRBD2 (6 bases). Trimming removed 2 bases at V and 0 bases at J, with 11 bases between. Germline loops: CDR1 MNHNS, CDR2 SASEGT. This CDR3 region has 15 residues. CDR3 amino acids: CASSEFPTSSYEQYF. The DNA for the CDR3 is TGTGCCAGCAGTGAATTCCCGACTAGCTCCTACGAGCAGTACTTC.

The rearrangement uses TRBV20-1 and TRBJ2-5, with D hard to call. The CDR3 totals 11 residues. The V gene's germline CDR1 is DFQATT and CDR2 SNEGSKA (reference sequence). Trimming took 5 bases from V and 5 from J, leaving 9 bases between them. The CDR3, as DNA: TGCAGTGCTCCTATGGTGGAGACCCAGTACTTC. This gives the protein CSAPMVETQYF.

This chain connects TRBV7-9 to TRBJ2-1, with TRBD2 matching over 14 bases. The CDR3 has 15 residues. The V and J ends lost 4 bases and 6 bases, in that order; junction bases with no gene match: 2. Germline CDR1 is SEHNR and CDR2 is FQNEAQ (reference sequence). In DNA, the CDR3 is TGTGCCAGCAGCTCGGGACTAGCGGGGGTCAATGAGCAGTTCTTC. It codes for CASSSGLAGVNEQFF.